The 22 T cell receptor beta chains reported below all come from one sample, sequenced in a study of OX40 agonist ivuxolimab in advanced cancers. Clones were read by immunoSEQ multiplex PCR, and TCRdb kept only the in-frame ones, dropping some. The sample holds around 80,000 clones; approximately 86% are singletons and the top ten take about 0.78%. Here the sequenced sample was CD4+ or CD8+ T cells sorted from blood, taken in a trial of the OX40 agonist ivuxolimab. The origin of the receptors is an adult with an advanced solid tumor such as melanoma, head and neck, liver or kidney cancer.

The rearrangement joins TRBV28 to TRBJ2-4; D possibly corresponds to TRBD2 (6 bases). Trimming took off 2 bases at V and 1 base at J, with 12 bases between the two ends. CDR1 and CDR2 from the germline V gene are MDHEN and SYDVKM. CDR3 length: 16 amino acids. The CDR3 nucleotides read TGTGCCAGCAGTTTACTGGGCGGGGAGGCCAAAAACATTCAGTACTTC. Its translation: CASSLLGGEAKNIQYF.

The rearrangement links TRBV19 to TRBJ1-2; 9 positions match TRBD1. The CDR3 is 14 residues long. V lost 7 bases to trimming and J lost 4 bases; unmatched junction nucleotides: 7. Germline loops: CDR1 LNHDA, CDR2 SQIVND (reference sequence). CDR3 amino acids: CASTAQGAGYGYTF. CDR3 DNA: TGTGCCAGTACCGCACAGGGGGCGGGCTATGGCTACACCTTC.

The V and J genes are TRBV4-1 and TRBJ2-1; 11 bases map to TRBD2. The CDR3 spans 17 residues. V shed 1 base, J shed 12 bases, and the junction held 14 bases outside the gene matches. From germline, CDR1 is MGHRA and CDR2 YSYEKL. The CDR3 spells CASSQAPSGGTYGGQFF. CDR3 sequence (DNA): TGCGCCAGCAGCCAAGCCCCTAGCGGGGGGACCTACGGGGGGCAGTTCTTC.

The chain links TRBV27 to TRBJ2-1, with D perhaps matching TRBD2 (5 bases). This CDR3 has 15 residues. Germline CDR1 MNHEY, CDR2 SMNVEV (reference sequence). V lost 8 bases and J 2 bases, leaving 16 bases between the germline ends. The CDR3 sequence is CASARTALPYNEQFF. The CDR3 bases are TGTGCCAGCGCTAGGACTGCCCTTCCCTACAATGAGCAGTTCTTC.

The rearrangement joins TRBV6-6 to TRBJ1-2; unclear D gene. The V end lost 2 bases, the J end lost 8 bases, and 9 bases lay between the germline ends. The length of the CDR3 is 12 residues. CDR1 is MNHNY, CDR2 SVGAGI, per germline (reference sequence). The CDR3 region is CASSYGGRGYTF. The CDR3 DNA sequence: TGTGCCAGCAGTTACGGAGGGCGAGGCTACACCTTC.

The chain uses TRBV7-3 and TRBJ2-3; tentatively, D is TRBD2 (5 bases). CDR1 and CDR2 from the germline V gene are SGHTA and FQGTGA. V gave up 0 bases and J gave up 6 bases, with 10 bases separating them. The length of the CDR3 is 14 residues. This CDR3 reads CASSLTRGWDTQYF. The CDR3 DNA sequence: TGTGCCAGCAGCTTAACACGGGGATGGGATACGCAGTATTTT.

J is TRBJ1-4 and V is TRBV5-5; D is ambiguous. The germline V gene has CDR1 SGHKS and CDR2 YYEKEE (reference sequence). The CDR3 spans 16 residues. Trimming shortened V by 0 bases and J by 8 bases, and 17 bases separated the two germline ends. CDR3 coding DNA: TGTGCCAGCAGCTTGGGCACTACCGGGGTTGAAGAAAAACTGTTTTTT. Residues: CASSLGTTGVEEKLFF.

This clone appeared once. This rearrangement joins TRBV4-2 to TRBJ2-2; the D gene is possibly TRBD2 (5 bases). Germline CDR1 and CDR2: LGHNA and YNFKEQ. The CDR3 totals 14 residues. Between the trimmed V and J ends, which lost 2 bases and 4 bases, there was a span of 8 bases. The CDR3, as DNA: TGTGCCAGCAGCCAAAGCGGTTCCACCGGGGAGCTGTTTTTT. This sequence encodes CASSQSGSTGELFF.

The chain recombines TRBV9 with TRBJ2-5; 16 nucleotides line up with TRBD2. Germline V gene data show CDR1 as SGDLS and CDR2 as YYNGEE. The J segment lost 5 bases and the V segment lost 7 bases, leaving 8 bases of the junction unmatched. The CDR3 has 16 amino acids. The CDR3 spells CASGGTSGRARETQYF. CDR3 nucleotide sequence: TGTGCCAGCGGAGGGACTAGCGGGAGGGCCAGGGAGACCCAGTACTTC.

Only one count was recorded for this clone. The gene calls are TRBV19 and TRBJ2-3; D unclear. Germline V gene lookup returns CDR1 LNHDA and CDR2 SQIVND (reference sequence). V gave up 3 bases and J gave up 2 bases, with 9 bases separating them. This CDR3 comprises 14 residues. The CDR3 DNA is TGTGCCAGTAGTATCTCGATCCCCACAGATACGCAGTATTTT. This gives the protein CASSISIPTDTQYF.

The chain is built from TRBV29-1 and TRBJ2-5, with a possible D match to TRBD1 (6 bases). The germline CDR1 and CDR2 sequences are SQVTM and ANQGSEA. This CDR3 spans 12 amino acids. Trimming removed 7 bases at V and 5 bases at J, with 14 bases between. CDR3 sequence: CSGLQGRETQYF. Here the CDR3 DNA reads TGCAGCGGTCTACAGGGTCGGGAGACCCAGTACTTC.

The chain uses TRBV4-2 and TRBJ2-7; D unclear. This CDR3 is built from 15 residues. The germline V gene has CDR1 LGHNA and CDR2 YNFKEQ. Trimming removed 1 base from V and 2 bases from J, with 12 bases in between. The CDR3 region is CASSQGPTTTYEQYF. For the CDR3, the DNA is TGTGCCAGCAGCCAAGGACCCACAACCACCTACGAGCAGTACTTC.

The rearrangement links TRBV28 to TRBJ2-5; 7 positions agree with TRBD1. Germline CDR1 MDHEN, CDR2 SYDVKM. The CDR3 is made up of 14 amino acids. The J segment lost 0 bases and the V segment lost 5 bases, leaving 3 bases of the junction unmatched. CDR3 bases: TGTGCCAGCAGTATACAGGGGTACCAAGAGACCCAGTACTTC. Its translation is CASSIQGYQETQYF.

This chain connects TRBV21-1 to TRBJ1-5. TRBV21-1 is an annotated pseudogene. The CDR3 extends over 14 amino acids. The CDR3 region has the DNA TGTGCCAGCAGCCTCACAGGGAGGAATCAGCCCCAGCATTTT. Amino acids: CASSLTGRNQPQHF.

This clone has a single count. The chain joins TRBV1 to TRBJ2-2. TRBV1 is given as a pseudogene. This CDR3 is 13 amino acids long. DNA of the CDR3: TGCACCAGCAACCGGACCGATCCCGGGGAGCTGTTTTTT. Translated: CTSNRTDPGELFF.

This clone was observed once. The chain carries TRBV2 and TRBJ2-2; the D gene is possibly TRBD2 (6 bases). V lost 6 bases, J lost 6 bases, and 11 bases lay in between. The CDR3 has 13 amino acids. Germline V gene sequence: CDR1 SNHLY, CDR2 FYNNEI. CDR3 coding DNA: TGTGCCAGCAGAAGGACTACTCCCGGGGAGCTGTTTTTT. It codes for CASRRTTPGELFF.

This chain joins TRBV7-9 and TRBJ2-2; unclear D gene. This CDR3 comprises 14 residues. The V gene lost 2 bases and the J gene lost 4 bases, with 8 bases spanning the gap. Germline CDR1 is SEHNR and CDR2 is FQNEAQ (reference sequence). CDR3 DNA: TGTGCCAGCAGCTTATCCCCCAGCACCGGGGAGCTGTTTTTT. It codes for CASSLSPSTGELFF.

This chain's CDR3 is CASNRLAGADTQYF. The CDR3 DNA reads TGTGCCAGCAACCGTCTAGCGGGAGCAGATACGCAGTATTTT. V usage is TRBV27 and J usage is TRBJ2-3; TRBD2 aligns across 10 bases. The CDR3 loop spans 14 amino acids. The V segment lost 7 bases and the J segment 4 bases; nucleotides outside the gene matches: 5. Germline-derived CDR1 and CDR2 are MNHEY and SMNVEV (reference sequence).

The J gene is TRBJ1-1, the V gene TRBV28; D is possibly TRBD1 (6 bases). CDR3 length: 14 amino acids. The V and J ends lost 7 bases and 4 bases respectively, with 16 bases between them. Germline assignment: CDR1 MDHEN and CDR2 SYDVKM. The DNA of the CDR3 is TGTGCCAGCAAAGGGGGATTCGTGACCACTGAAGCTTTCTTT. Amino acids: CASKGGFVTTEAFF.

The chain carries TRBV9 and TRBJ2-5; D possibly corresponds to TRBD2 (6 bases). Germline V gives CDR1 SGDLS, CDR2 YYNGEE. There are 15 residues in the CDR3. The ends were cut back, 0 bases at V and 0 bases at J, with 9 bases in the middle. The DNA for the CDR3 is TGTGCCAGCAGCGTAGGACGGAGGGACCAAGAGACCCAGTACTTC. Its protein product is CASSVGRRDQETQYF.

In this sample, this clone turned up a few times. The rearrangement links TRBV28 to TRBJ1-1; D unclear. The CDR3 loop spans 11 amino acids. V was clipped by 7 bases and J by 10 bases, with 13 bases between them. In germline, CDR1 is MDHEN, CDR2 SYDVKM. The CDR3 protein is CASIDLYTAFF. Written as DNA, the CDR3 is TGTGCCAGCATTGACCTTTACACAGCTTTCTTT. The complete variable domain, with remaining parts taken from reference TRBV28 and TRBJ1-1, reads DVKVTQSSRYLVKRTGEKVFLECVQDMDHENMFWYRQDPGLGLRLIYFSYDVKMKEKGDIPEGYSVSREKKERFSLILESASTNQTSMYLCASIDLYTAFFGQGTRLTVV.

J is TRBJ2-5 and V is TRBV9; D is possibly TRBD2 (5 bases). With 0 bases removed from V and 5 bases from J, the gap between germline ends came to 20 bases. Germline-derived CDR1 and CDR2 are SGDLS and YYNGEE. The CDR3 spans 17 residues. The CDR3 reads CASSVGASAESLETQYF. CDR3 nucleotide sequence: TGTGCCAGCAGCGTAGGGGCCTCAGCGGAAAGTCTGGAGACCCAGTACTTC.